The 15 T cell receptor beta chains presented below share a single source sample, sequenced in a study of blood T cell repertoires in COVID-19. Assay: immunoSEQ multiplex PCR; the TCRdb copy retains only in-frame clones and omits some. The sample has about 140,000 clones, approximately 82% seen once. The sequenced sample was peripheral blood. The receptors were gathered from a human donor in a cohort sampled during active COVID-19.

CDR3: CASAFMGGSNQPQHF. The CDR3 nucleotides are TGCGCCAGCGCGTTCATGGGGGGTAGCAATCAGCCCCAGCATTTT. The chain uses TRBV23-1 and TRBJ1-5, with TRBD1 as a possible D gene (5 bases). TRBV23-1 is annotated as an ORF whose role is uncertain. With 8 bases removed from V and 0 bases from J, the gap between germline ends came to 14 bases. There are 15 residues in the CDR3.

The chain employs TRBV7-2 and TRBJ2-2; 15 nucleotides align to TRBD2. Per germline, CDR1 SGHTA and CDR2 FQGNSA. V shed 5 bases, J shed 7 bases, and the junction held 8 bases outside the gene matches. CDR3 size: 17 residues. In nucleotides, the CDR3 is TGTGCCAGCAGCCCAGGACTAGCGGGAGGGCCACTCGGGGAGCTGTTTTTT. Translated: CASSPGLAGGPLGELFF.

The gene calls are TRBV5-1 and TRBJ1-1; 7 bases fit TRBD1. The V and J ends lost 6 bases and 2 bases, in that order; junction bases with no gene match: 4. The CDR3 loop spans 13 amino acids. Looked up from germline, CDR1 is SGHRS and CDR2 is YFSETQ. CDR3 in DNA: TGCGCCAGCACGAGACAGGGAAACACTGAAGCTTTCTTT. It specifies CASTRQGNTEAFF.

The CDR3 spells CASNKGGRAGTDTQYF. The CDR3 nucleotides are TGTGCCAGTAATAAAGGCGGGAGGGCGGGTACGGATACGCAGTATTTT. V and J are TRBV19 and TRBJ2-3; 9 nucleotides agree with TRBD2. This CDR3 has 16 residues. CDR1 is LNHDA, CDR2 SQIVND, per germline (reference sequence). The ends lost 7 bases at V and 6 bases at J; junction bases unmatched: 14.

The V gene is TRBV19, the J gene TRBJ1-5; D gene unclear. Trimming removed 7 bases at V and 4 bases at J, with 11 bases between. CDR1 is LNHDA and CDR2 is SQIVND in the germline V gene (reference sequence). The CDR3 is 13 residues long. In nucleotides, the CDR3 is TGTGCCAGTACGTACAGCCCAAATCAGCCCCAGCATTTT. The encoded protein is CASTYSPNQPQHF.

This clone was counted only a few times. This chain links TRBV6-5 with TRBJ1-2; D uncertain. The CDR3 extends over 14 amino acids. V was pared by 5 bases and J by 2 bases, with 12 bases between. Germline CDR1 reads MNHEY; CDR2 reads SVGAGI. The CDR3: CASSKQTQNYGYTF. The CDR3 nucleotides read TGTGCCAGCAGTAAACAAACACAGAACTATGGCTACACCTTC.

This clone is a singleton in its sample. The rearrangement links TRBV7-3 to TRBJ2-7; 7 nucleotides agree with TRBD1. There are 13 residues in the CDR3. The germline gives CDR1 SGHTA, CDR2 FQGTGA. V lost 4 bases to trimming and J lost 4 bases; unmatched junction nucleotides: 4. The CDR3 region is CASSSNRGYEQYF. The CDR3 DNA is TGTGCCAGCAGCTCGAACAGGGGATACGAGCAGTACTTC.

The chain uses TRBV18 and TRBJ2-1; a possible D gene is TRBD2 (5 bases). The CDR3 runs 16 residues. With 5 bases removed from V and 5 bases from J, the gap between germline ends came to 19 bases. The germline gives CDR1 KGHSH, CDR2 LQKENI. The DNA for the CDR3 is TGTGCCAGCTCATCCATTTCTCCTAGCCTAGACAATGAGCAGTTCTTC. It yields the protein CASSSISPSLDNEQFF.

The V and J genes are TRBV2 and TRBJ2-2, with 8 bases fitting TRBD2. The germline V gene has CDR1 SNHLY and CDR2 FYNNEI. The junction had 16 bases not matched to a gene; V was cut back by 8 bases and J by 5 bases. The CDR3 runs 17 residues. This chain's CDR3 is CASVSGSAGVRTGELFF. The CDR3 DNA reads as TGTGCCAGCGTGTCTGGATCAGCGGGAGTTCGGACCGGGGAGCTGTTTTTT.

The chain links TRBV12-3 or TRBV12-4 to TRBJ2-1; D perhaps matches TRBD2 (5 bases). The CDR3 has 13 residues. The V end lost 4 bases, the J end lost 4 bases, and 8 bases lay between the germline ends. This chain's CDR3 is CASSSEGYNEQFF. The CDR3 region has the DNA TGTGCCAGCAGTTCCGAGGGATACAATGAGCAGTTCTTC.

This chain connects TRBV18 to TRBJ2-3, with 8 bases that match TRBD1. CDR1 and CDR2 (germline): KGHSH, LQKENI. The CDR3 has 15 amino acids. The V gene end was trimmed by 6 bases and the J gene end by 3 bases; junction bases not matched to a gene: 8. CDR3 sequence (DNA): TGTGCCAGCTCTCCCCAGGGGGCTGGGACAGATACGCAGTATTTT. This encodes CASSPQGAGTDTQYF.

The chain is built from TRBV5-4 and TRBJ2-1, with 11 positions matching TRBD2. The V gene end was trimmed by 3 bases and the J gene end by 4 bases; junction bases not matched to a gene: 3. CDR1 and CDR2 (germline): SGHNT, YYREEE (reference sequence). The CDR3 consists of 15 residues. In DNA, the CDR3 is TGTGCCAGCAGCTCCGGGACTAGCGGTTACAATGAGCAGTTCTTC. Its protein product is CASSSGTSGYNEQFF. Complete variable domain (other parts from reference TRBV5-4 and TRBJ2-1): ETGVTQSPTHLIKTRGQQVTLRCSSQSGHNTVSWYQQALGQGPQFIFQYYREEENGRGNFPPRFSGLQFPNYSSELNVNALELDDSALYLCASSSGTSGYNEQFFGPGTRLTVL.

A single count supports this clone. J is TRBJ2-3 and V is TRBV28; 7 nucleotides align to TRBD1. This CDR3 spans 13 amino acids. Germline lookup yields CDR1 MDHEN and CDR2 SYDVKM. J was trimmed by 6 bases and V by 2 bases; bases with no gene match: 2. CDR3 loop: CASSLRTGDTQYF. The DNA of the CDR3 is TGTGCCAGCAGTTTACGGACAGGCGATACGCAGTATTTT.

CDR3 in DNA: TGTGCCAGCAGCGCGCCGAGCGGGAGTAGGATTGAGCAGTTCTTC. This codes for CASSAPSGSRIEQFF. The chain is built from TRBV9 and TRBJ2-1; 8 positions match TRBD2. Losses at the gene ends were 3 bases for V and 9 bases for J; bases not matched to a gene: 11. Germline V gene data show CDR1 as SGDLS and CDR2 as YYNGEE. The CDR3 is made up of 15 amino acids.

The chain carries TRBV28 and TRBJ2-7; 7 nucleotides match TRBD1. Losses at the gene ends were 3 bases for V and 3 bases for J; bases not matched to a gene: 5. CDR1 and CDR2 (germline): MDHEN, SYDVKM. This CDR3 contains 14 residues. Here the CDR3 DNA reads TGTGCCAGCAGTTTGACAGGGACACACTACGAGCAGTACTTC. Translated: CASSLTGTHYEQYF.